The rows below give T cell receptor beta chains drawn from one sample of a study of blood T cell repertoires in COVID-19. Profiled with immunoSEQ multiplex PCR; TCRdb holds only in-frame clones, not every one. Among 80,000 to 95,000 clones listed, just over 85% were seen once. Material: peripheral blood. The source is a man between 50 and 59 years old with active or convalescent COVID-19. CDR3s include the opening cysteine and the closing phenylalanine or tryptophan. Fields, in order: V gene, J gene, CDR3 protein.

v_gene: TRBV5-1
j_gene: TRBJ2-5
CDR3aa: CASSLEREGRETQYF

v_gene: TRBV6-1
j_gene: TRBJ1-6
CDR3aa: CASSERDSRSSYNSPLHF

v_gene: TRBV28
j_gene: TRBJ2-5
CDR3aa: CASSLHVSQETQYF

v_gene: TRBV29-1
j_gene: TRBJ1-5
CDR3aa: CSVGTGDYQPQHF

v_gene: TRBV19
j_gene: TRBJ2-7
CDR3aa: CASSITSGAYEQYF

v_gene: TRBV20-1
j_gene: TRBJ2-3
CDR3aa: CSASPSGGAFADTQYF

v_gene: TRBV2
j_gene: TRBJ2-5
CDR3aa: CASITDRGDWETQYF

v_gene: TRBV24-1
j_gene: TRBJ1-2
CDR3aa: CATSEPGSGYTF

v_gene: TRBV9
j_gene: TRBJ2-1
CDR3aa: CASSVSSGGEYNEQFF

v_gene: TRBV7-2
j_gene: TRBJ2-3
CDR3aa: CASSFIVTDTQYF

v_gene: TRBV7-2
j_gene: TRBJ2-7
CDR3aa: CASSPRDRGLYEQYF

v_gene: TRBV18
j_gene: TRBJ1-1
CDR3aa: CASSLTSSADTEAFF

v_gene: TRBV19
j_gene: TRBJ1-6
CDR3aa: CASSIGDYLHF

v_gene: TRBV15
j_gene: TRBJ2-1
CDR3aa: CATSRDRSSYNEQFF

v_gene: TRBV25-1
j_gene: TRBJ1-3
CDR3aa: CASSRDRMSGNTIYF

v_gene: TRBV18
j_gene: TRBJ2-5
CDR3aa: CASSPGGEPQYF

v_gene: TRBV7-2
j_gene: TRBJ1-1
CDR3aa: CASSTGQMNTEAFF

v_gene: TRBV5-4
j_gene: TRBJ1-2
CDR3aa: CASSLGSGYGYTF

v_gene: TRBV5-5
j_gene: TRBJ2-7
CDR3aa: CASSLSVAAGVPYEQYF

v_gene: TRBV7-7
j_gene: TRBJ2-2
CDR3aa: CASSPTGTGVAGELFF

v_gene: TRBV9
j_gene: TRBJ1-1
CDR3aa: CASSRGKGYTEAFF

v_gene: TRBV9
j_gene: TRBJ2-7
CDR3aa: CASSVAWTSVDEQYF

v_gene: TRBV4-1
j_gene: TRBJ1-5
CDR3aa: CASSRTGSSNQPQHF

v_gene: TRBV7-2
j_gene: TRBJ1-2
CDR3aa: CASSLTGLGGYTF

v_gene: TRBV7-2
j_gene: TRBJ2-6
CDR3aa: CASSLATGANVLTF

v_gene: TRBV9
j_gene: TRBJ2-3
CDR3aa: CASSVGTSLDTQYF

v_gene: TRBV18
j_gene: TRBJ1-3
CDR3aa: CASSPPGSNPGNTIYF

v_gene: TRBV7-2
j_gene: TRBJ2-3
CDR3aa: CASSTRLAGRTDTQYF

v_gene: TRBV5-5
j_gene: TRBJ2-7
CDR3aa: CASSLGLAEREQYF

v_gene: TRBV19
j_gene: TRBJ1-1
CDR3aa: CASSQGVAAGITEAFF

v_gene: TRBV14
j_gene: TRBJ2-2
CDR3aa: CASSSRWRKGHAGTGELFF

v_gene: TRBV7-6
j_gene: TRBJ1-1
CDR3aa: CASSGWEQIGTEAFF

v_gene: TRBV29-1
j_gene: TRBJ1-5
CDR3aa: CSVIDGRQPQHF

v_gene: TRBV2
j_gene: TRBJ1-6
CDR3aa: CASSEARVNSPLHF

v_gene: TRBV6-6
j_gene: TRBJ2-3
CDR3aa: CATKNAGDRGTDTQYF

v_gene: TRBV5-5
j_gene: TRBJ2-3
CDR3aa: CASSFGQIVADTQYF

v_gene: TRBV19
j_gene: TRBJ2-1
CDR3aa: CASSPTYSYNEQFF

v_gene: TRBV2
j_gene: TRBJ2-1
CDR3aa: CASSGDNYNEQFF

v_gene: TRBV24-1
j_gene: TRBJ1-4
CDR3aa: CATSDLYGENEKLFF

v_gene: TRBV3-1/TRBV3-2
j_gene: TRBJ2-1
CDR3aa: CASSHPRGSSYNEQFF

v_gene: TRBV28
j_gene: TRBJ1-4
CDR3aa: CASSRDREAKLFF

v_gene: TRBV12-3/TRBV12-4
j_gene: TRBJ1-5
CDR3aa: CASVGTERQPQHF

v_gene: TRBV6-5
j_gene: TRBJ2-3
CDR3aa: CASAGGVVSDTQYF

v_gene: TRBV28
j_gene: TRBJ1-2
CDR3aa: CAGGDGAYGYTF

v_gene: TRBV7-8
j_gene: TRBJ2-7
CDR3aa: CASSPDGGDHEQYF

v_gene: TRBV19
j_gene: TRBJ2-2
CDR3aa: CASSIYRANTGELFF

v_gene: TRBV7-9
j_gene: TRBJ1-6
CDR3aa: CASSLSVSGGSYNSPLHF

v_gene: TRBV5-1
j_gene: TRBJ1-1
CDR3aa: CASSLDTGRGGEAFF

v_gene: TRBV4-2
j_gene: TRBJ1-2
CDR3aa: CASSLPAQGRLGYTF

v_gene: TRBV5-5
j_gene: TRBJ1-5
CDR3aa: CASSSLLTGRQGNQPQHF

v_gene: TRBV24-1
j_gene: TRBJ2-7
CDR3aa: CATRLREIYEQYF

v_gene: TRBV7-8
j_gene: TRBJ1-5
CDR3aa: CASSPQGSNQPQHF